Listed below are T cell receptor beta chains from one sample, sequenced in a study of cytomegalovirus exposure and HLA in healthy donors. Profiling relied on immunoSEQ multiplex PCR, and the TCRdb table lists in-frame clones only, not all of them. Seen in this sample are about 40,000 clones; the ten most common clones hold about 9.2%. What was sequenced was PBMCs. The receptors derive from a middle-aged man in good health and CMV-seropositive. CDR3s include the opening cysteine and the closing phenylalanine or tryptophan. The D gene is left open where the match is weak.

D gene: TRBD2
J gene: TRBJ2-3
V gene: TRBV6-4
CDR3 DNA: TGTGCCAGCGGCGGGACTAGCGGGAACACAGATACGCAGTATTTT
CDR3 protein: CASGGTSGNTDTQYF

D gene: .
J gene: TRBJ1-1
V gene: TRBV7-2
CDR3 DNA: TGTGCCAGCAGCTTAGGAGGGAGGGCTTTCTTT
CDR3 protein: CASSLGGRAFF

D gene: TRBD2
J gene: TRBJ2-7
V gene: TRBV4-1
CDR3 DNA: TGCGCCAGCAGCCAAGGAGGAGAGGCAAGCGGGAATCACGAGCAGTACTTC
CDR3 protein: CASSQGGEASGNHEQYF

D gene: .
J gene: TRBJ2-7
V gene: TRBV15
CDR3 DNA: TGTGCCACCAGCAGAGGACAGATCTACGAGCAGTACTTC
CDR3 protein: CATSRGQIYEQYF

D gene: .
J gene: TRBJ2-3
V gene: TRBV15
CDR3 DNA: TGTGCCACCAGCAGGAGGAGGGATGGAGATACGCAGTATTTT
CDR3 protein: CATSRRRDGDTQYF

D gene: TRBD2
J gene: TRBJ2-3
V gene: TRBV6-5
CDR3 DNA: TGTGCCAGCAGTTCACCGGGACTAGGGGGTACGCAGTATTTT
CDR3 protein: CASSSPGLGGTQYF

D gene: TRBD1
J gene: TRBJ2-7
V gene: TRBV9
CDR3 DNA: TGTGCCAGCAGCAGACAGGGGTACGAGCAGTACTTC
CDR3 protein: CASSRQGYEQYF

D gene: .
J gene: TRBJ2-7
V gene: TRBV7-2
CDR3 DNA: TGTGCCAGCAGCCCCCCGGCCCAGAGGGACGAGCAGTACTTC
CDR3 protein: CASSPPAQRDEQYF

D gene: TRBD2
J gene: TRBJ2-3
V gene: TRBV9
CDR3 DNA: TGTGCCAGCTCCTCAGCGGGAGGTTCAGATACGCAGTATTTT
CDR3 protein: CASSSAGGSDTQYF

D gene: TRBD1
J gene: TRBJ1-1
V gene: TRBV19
CDR3 DNA: TGTGCCAGTAGTATTGAGGGGGCGAGGACTGAAGCTTTCTTT
CDR3 protein: CASSIEGARTEAFF

D gene: .
J gene: TRBJ2-1
V gene: TRBV7-9
CDR3 DNA: TGTGCCAGCAGCTTAGACCAGCACAGCTCCTACAATGAGCAGTTCTTC
CDR3 protein: CASSLDQHSSYNEQFF

D gene: TRBD2
J gene: TRBJ2-3
V gene: TRBV19
CDR3 DNA: TGTGCCAGTAGTAGGACTAGCGGAGACACAGATACGCAGTATTTT
CDR3 protein: CASSRTSGDTDTQYF

D gene: .
J gene: TRBJ2-1
V gene: TRBV5-1
CDR3 DNA: TGCGCCAGCAGCTTGACGGGGGACGTCGATGAGCAGTTCTTC
CDR3 protein: CASSLTGDVDEQFF

D gene: TRBD2
J gene: TRBJ2-1
V gene: TRBV2
CDR3 DNA: TGTGCCAGCATCGGGGGGGGCTACAATGAGCAGTTCTTC
CDR3 protein: CASIGGGYNEQFF

D gene: TRBD2
J gene: TRBJ2-5
V gene: TRBV4-2
CDR3 DNA: TGTGCCAGCAGCCACGGGCAGGGCCGGCGGGAGGAGACCCAGTACTTC
CDR3 protein: CASSHGQGRREETQYF

D gene: .
J gene: TRBJ1-1
V gene: TRBV30
CDR3 DNA: TGTGCCTGGAGTGTAAGGGGCCTCCAGGGCACTGAAGCTTTCTTT
CDR3 protein: CAWSVRGLQGTEAFF

D gene: .
J gene: TRBJ2-3
V gene: TRBV30
CDR3 DNA: TGTGCCTTGCAAACTAGCACAGATACGCAGTATTTT
CDR3 protein: CALQTSTDTQYF

D gene: .
J gene: TRBJ2-5
V gene: TRBV5-1
CDR3 DNA: TGCGCCAGCAGCACTGGCTCTAGCGCTCAAGAGACCCAGTACTTC
CDR3 protein: CASSTGSSAQETQYF

D gene: TRBD2
J gene: TRBJ2-3
V gene: TRBV5-1
CDR3 DNA: TGCGCCAGCAGCCTTCGCGGACTAGCGGGAGGTACAGATACGCAGTATTTT
CDR3 protein: CASSLRGLAGGTDTQYF

D gene: TRBD1
J gene: TRBJ2-1
V gene: TRBV11-3
CDR3 DNA: TGTGCCAGCAGCTTAGCCCACCAAGGGGGCGGGCCCACCTACAATGAGCAGTTCTTC
CDR3 protein: CASSLAHQGGGPTYNEQFF

D gene: .
J gene: TRBJ2-1
V gene: TRBV4-1
CDR3 DNA: TGCGCCAGCAGCCTCACCTACAATGAGCAGTTCTTC
CDR3 protein: CASSLTYNEQFF

D gene: TRBD2
J gene: TRBJ2-1
V gene: TRBV4-2
CDR3 DNA: TGTGCCAGCAGCCAAGAAGGGACTAGCGGGGTCTACAATGAGCAGTTCTTC
CDR3 protein: CASSQEGTSGVYNEQFF

D gene: TRBD1
J gene: TRBJ2-7
V gene: TRBV14
CDR3 DNA: TGTGCCAGCAGCCAAGGGCGGGGACAGGCTGGGGGCGAGCAGTACTTC
CDR3 protein: CASSQGRGQAGGEQYF

D gene: TRBD2
J gene: TRBJ2-2
V gene: TRBV6-4
CDR3 DNA: TGTGCCAACCCCAATTCAGCGGGAACCGGGGAGCTGTTTTTT
CDR3 protein: CANPNSAGTGELFF

D gene: TRBD1
J gene: TRBJ2-3
V gene: TRBV9
CDR3 DNA: TGTGCCAGCACCAGAACCGGGACAGGAACAGATACGCAGTATTTT
CDR3 protein: CASTRTGTGTDTQYF

D gene: TRBD2
J gene: TRBJ2-5
V gene: TRBV5-1
CDR3 DNA: TGCGCCAGCAGCTCCGTCCCGGGACTAGCGGGAGGGGGAGAGACCCAGTACTTC
CDR3 protein: CASSSVPGLAGGGETQYF

D gene: TRBD2
J gene: TRBJ2-7
V gene: TRBV7-8
CDR3 DNA: TGTGCCAGCAGCTTCCGGACTAGCGTCGAGCAGTACTTC
CDR3 protein: CASSFRTSVEQYF

D gene: .
J gene: TRBJ1-1
V gene: TRBV25-1
CDR3 DNA: TGTGCCGGGCGGGGGAACACTGAAGCTTTCTTT
CDR3 protein: CAGRGNTEAFF

D gene: .
J gene: TRBJ2-6
V gene: TRBV29-1
CDR3 DNA: TGCAGCGTAACTAGTCACTCTGGGGCCAACGTCCTGACTTTC
CDR3 protein: CSVTSHSGANVLTF

D gene: .
J gene: TRBJ2-1
V gene: TRBV7-9
CDR3 DNA: TGTGCCAGCAGCCCCTCAACCCTACAGGGACATGAGCAGTTCTTC
CDR3 protein: CASSPSTLQGHEQFF

D gene: TRBD2
J gene: TRBJ2-5
V gene: TRBV7-3
CDR3 DNA: TGTGCCAGCAGCCCCGCCCGGACTAGCGGGATTGAGACCCAGTACTTC
CDR3 protein: CASSPARTSGIETQYF

D gene: .
J gene: TRBJ2-7
V gene: TRBV29-1
CDR3 DNA: TGCAGCGTTACTCCACAGGCTCGATCCGAGCAGTACTTC
CDR3 protein: CSVTPQARSEQYF

D gene: TRBD2
J gene: TRBJ2-3
V gene: TRBV19
CDR3 DNA: TGTGCCAGTAGAGGGACTAGCGGGAGTAGAGATACGCAGTATTTT
CDR3 protein: CASRGTSGSRDTQYF

D gene: TRBD1
J gene: TRBJ2-2
V gene: TRBV7-8
CDR3 DNA: TGTGCCAGCAGCCCCCGGGACAGGGGGCCCACCGGGGAGCTGTTTTTT
CDR3 protein: CASSPRDRGPTGELFF

D gene: .
J gene: TRBJ1-1
V gene: TRBV11-3
CDR3 DNA: TGTGCCAGCAGGTTTCAGGGGAACACTGAAGCTTTCTTT
CDR3 protein: CASRFQGNTEAFF

D gene: .
J gene: TRBJ1-5
V gene: TRBV6-1
CDR3 DNA: TGTGCCAGCAGTGAACCCCACAGGCAGCCCCAGCATTTT
CDR3 protein: CASSEPHRQPQHF

D gene: TRBD1
J gene: TRBJ1-1
V gene: TRBV2
CDR3 DNA: TGTGCCAGCAGTAAGCTCAGGGGGGAGACTGAAGCTTTCTTT
CDR3 protein: CASSKLRGETEAFF

D gene: .
J gene: TRBJ1-6
V gene: TRBV6-5
CDR3 DNA: TGTGCCAGCAGTTACCACAAGGGTCCGGGGTCACCCCTCCACTTT
CDR3 protein: CASSYHKGPGSPLHF

D gene: .
J gene: TRBJ1-3
V gene: TRBV6-9
CDR3 DNA: TGTGCCAGCAGAGAGGACTGCCACTCTGGAAACACCATATATTTT
CDR3 protein: CASREDCHSGNTIYF

D gene: .
J gene: TRBJ2-7
V gene: TRBV29-1
CDR3 DNA: TGCAGCGTTCGTGGGAGATCGACCTACGAGCAGTACTTC
CDR3 protein: CSVRGRSTYEQYF

D gene: TRBD1
J gene: TRBJ2-7
V gene: TRBV30
CDR3 DNA: TGTGCCTGGAGTGCGACCGGGACAGGGGGGGAGCAGTACTTC
CDR3 protein: CAWSATGTGGEQYF

D gene: TRBD1
J gene: TRBJ1-2
V gene: TRBV6-5
CDR3 DNA: TGTGCCAGCAGTTACCCGGACAGGGCGAGCTACACCTTC
CDR3 protein: CASSYPDRASYTF

D gene: .
J gene: TRBJ2-3
V gene: TRBV11-3
CDR3 DNA: TGTGCCAGCAGCTTAGATCATGGCACAGATACGCAGTATTTT
CDR3 protein: CASSLDHGTDTQYF

D gene: TRBD2
J gene: TRBJ2-1
V gene: TRBV4-3
CDR3 DNA: TGCGCCAGCAGCCACGGGACTAGCGGGCCCGAGTTCTTC
CDR3 protein: CASSHGTSGPEFF

D gene: .
J gene: TRBJ1-2
V gene: TRBV14
CDR3 DNA: TGTGCCAGCAGCCAAGGGGCAGAAAATGGCTACACCTTC
CDR3 protein: CASSQGAENGYTF